This TCR beta chain was sequenced in a study of human T cells and chemical hapten exposure. Unique molecular identifiers were attached to individual cDNA molecules during library preparation. Via MiXCR, TCRdb re-called the RACE reads, giving one row per CDR3 protein. This sample has about 400,000 distinct CDR3 sequences; over 6% occur once, and the top ten carry 4.5% to 6%. Study-wide results and caveats: Expanded TCRs were compared with controls, and the expanded TCRs formed significantly more large CDR3 similarity clusters.

This clonotype has ten or more counts. No antigen is known for it. Time point defined: patch test 2, 6 weeks after DPC sensitization. Treatment specified: therapeutic diphenylcyclopropenone sensitization with weekly scalp DPC. This sequence originates from a young woman with alopecia areata. Some clones in this sample may be carry-over from other donors' samples. The sample in question was whole blood, obtained in connection with sensitization to the hapten diphenylcyclopropenone (DPC).

The CDR3 sequence is CASSRQDRGPNPKLNYGYTF. The CDR3 nucleotides read TGTGCCAGCAGCCGTCAAGACAGGGGGCCGAACCCCAAACTTAACTATGGCTACACCTTC. V is TRBV5-5 and J is TRBJ1-2; 10 bases fit TRBD1. The CDR3 totals 20 residues. CDR1 SGHKS and CDR2 YYEKEE come from the germline V gene (reference sequence). The V gene end was trimmed by 4 bases and the J gene end by 1 base; junction bases not matched to a gene: 19.